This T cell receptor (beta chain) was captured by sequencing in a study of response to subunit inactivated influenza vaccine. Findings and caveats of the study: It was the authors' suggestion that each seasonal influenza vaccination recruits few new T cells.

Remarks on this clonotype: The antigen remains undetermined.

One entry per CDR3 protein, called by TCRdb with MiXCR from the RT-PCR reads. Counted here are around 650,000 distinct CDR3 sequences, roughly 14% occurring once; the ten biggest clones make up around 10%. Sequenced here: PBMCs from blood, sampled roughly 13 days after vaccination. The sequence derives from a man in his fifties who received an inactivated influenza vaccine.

CDR3 residues: CATSYRTGRTDTQYF. The CDR3 DNA follows: TGTGCCACCAGTTACAGGACAGGGCGCACAGATACGCAGTATTTT. This chain joins TRBV24-1 and TRBJ2-3; 8 bases are shared with TRBD1. The CDR3 has 15 residues. V trimming: 6 bases; J trimming: 1 base; junction bases outside the gene matches: 5. Germline V gene sequence: CDR1 KGHDR, CDR2 SFDVKD.